Listed below are T cell receptor beta chains from one sample, sequenced in a study of graft-versus-host responses after intestinal transplantation. This table comes from immunoSEQ multiplex PCR, and its TCRdb copy is limited to in-frame clones, with some not included. The sample holds 75,000 to 95,000 clones; about 91% are singletons and the top ten take approximately 0.33%. These receptors are not linked to any known antigen. Here the sequenced sample was unstimulated CD4+ T cells sorted from spleen or lymph node cells, taken before transplant. These receptors all stem from a human donor who was the organ donor for an intestinal transplant. The CDR3 runs from the conserved cysteine through the conserved F or W. Each record gives: J gene, D gene, V gene, clone size, CDR3 protein, CDR3 DNA. D genes are given only for firm matches. Clone size appears in some rows only: once, few, many, or a class for an expanded clone.

j_gene: TRBJ2-1
d_gene: TRBD1
v_gene: TRBV6-5
abundance: .
CDR3aa: CASSQRQGWNNEQFF
CDR3nt: TGTGCCAGCAGTCAACGACAGGGGTGGAACAATGAGCAGTTCTTC

j_gene: TRBJ1-3
d_gene: .
v_gene: TRBV18
abundance: .
CDR3aa: CASSASDPGSGNTIYF
CDR3nt: TGTGCCAGCTCAGCGTCAGATCCGGGTAGTGGAAACACCATATATTTT

j_gene: TRBJ2-1
d_gene: TRBD2
v_gene: TRBV7-3
abundance: .
CDR3aa: CASSLAGVSYNEQFF
CDR3nt: TGTGCCAGCAGCTTAGCGGGAGTCTCCTACAATGAGCAGTTCTTC

j_gene: TRBJ1-5
d_gene: TRBD1
v_gene: TRBV19
abundance: .
CDR3aa: CASSIRTGEQPQHF
CDR3nt: TGTGCCAGTAGTATCAGGACAGGGGAACAGCCCCAGCATTTT

j_gene: TRBJ2-6
d_gene: TRBD2
v_gene: TRBV18
abundance: .
CDR3aa: CASSPRLAGASGANVLTF
CDR3nt: TGTGCCAGCTCACCACGGCTAGCGGGAGCCTCTGGGGCCAACGTCCTGACTTTC

j_gene: TRBJ2-3
d_gene: TRBD2
v_gene: TRBV27
abundance: .
CDR3aa: CASSRGLGTDTQYF
CDR3nt: TGTGCCAGCAGTAGGGGACTAGGGACAGATACGCAGTATTTT

j_gene: TRBJ2-7
d_gene: .
v_gene: TRBV21-1
abundance: .
CDR3aa: CASSKNRTRDKTYEQYF
CDR3nt: TGTGCCAGCAGCAAAAATCGGACCCGGGACAAGACATACGAGCAGTACTTC

j_gene: TRBJ2-7
d_gene: .
v_gene: TRBV20-1
abundance: .
CDR3aa: CSGELEGEQYF
CDR3nt: TGCAGTGGCGAACTAGAAGGCGAGCAGTACTTC

j_gene: TRBJ2-7
d_gene: TRBD2
v_gene: TRBV7-3
abundance: .
CDR3aa: CASSPSTSGSYEQYF
CDR3nt: TGTGCCAGCAGCCCTTCGACTAGCGGATCCTACGAGCAGTACTTC

j_gene: TRBJ2-5
d_gene: TRBD1
v_gene: TRBV6-1
abundance: .
CDR3aa: CASSETGVRLETQYF
CDR3nt: TGTGCCAGCAGTGAGACAGGGGTCAGATTAGAGACCCAGTACTTC

j_gene: TRBJ1-1
d_gene: .
v_gene: TRBV6-5
abundance: once
CDR3aa: CASRGRSRGTEAFF
CDR3nt: TGTGCCAGCAGAGGACGATCCAGGGGCACTGAAGCTTTCTTT

j_gene: TRBJ2-1
d_gene: .
v_gene: TRBV2
abundance: .
CDR3aa: CASRWVGSDEQFF
CDR3nt: TGTGCCAGCAGGTGGGTCGGAAGCGATGAGCAGTTCTTC

j_gene: TRBJ2-7
d_gene: .
v_gene: TRBV30
abundance: .
CDR3aa: CAWSPLLDEQYF
CDR3nt: TGTGCCTGGAGTCCGTTACTGGACGAGCAGTACTTC

j_gene: TRBJ2-1
d_gene: TRBD2
v_gene: TRBV11-3
abundance: .
CDR3aa: CASSLGGSYNEQFF
CDR3nt: TGTGCCAGCAGCTTGGGCGGGAGCTACAATGAGCAGTTCTTC

j_gene: TRBJ2-1
d_gene: TRBD1
v_gene: TRBV19
abundance: .
CDR3aa: CASSTQGANEQFF
CDR3nt: TGTGCCAGTAGTACGCAGGGGGCCAATGAGCAGTTCTTC

j_gene: TRBJ2-5
d_gene: TRBD2
v_gene: TRBV5-1
abundance: .
CDR3aa: CASSLPAGVQETQYF
CDR3nt: TGCGCCAGCAGCCTGCCGGCGGGGGTTCAAGAGACCCAGTACTTC

j_gene: TRBJ2-5
d_gene: TRBD2
v_gene: TRBV11-3
abundance: .
CDR3aa: CASSSLSRGDQETQYF
CDR3nt: TGTGCCAGCAGCTCTCTCTCGCGGGGGGACCAAGAGACCCAGTACTTC

j_gene: TRBJ2-7
d_gene: TRBD1
v_gene: TRBV19
abundance: .
CDR3aa: CASSMGFHRGEQYF
CDR3nt: TGTGCCAGTAGTATGGGATTCCACAGGGGCGAGCAGTACTTC

j_gene: TRBJ1-2
d_gene: .
v_gene: TRBV7-9
abundance: few
CDR3aa: CASSRFDSSYGYTF
CDR3nt: TGTGCCAGCAGTCGATTCGACAGCTCCTATGGCTACACCTTC

j_gene: TRBJ1-3
d_gene: TRBD1
v_gene: TRBV30
abundance: .
CDR3aa: CAWRKGDSSGNTIYF
CDR3nt: TGTGCCTGGAGAAAAGGGGACAGCTCTGGAAACACCATATATTTT

j_gene: TRBJ1-2
d_gene: TRBD1
v_gene: TRBV19
abundance: .
CDR3aa: CASSSSDRMTYGYTF
CDR3nt: TGTGCCAGTAGTTCATCGGACAGGATGACGTATGGCTACACCTTC

j_gene: TRBJ2-7
d_gene: .
v_gene: TRBV6-1
abundance: .
CDR3aa: CATTELVSSYEQYF
CDR3nt: TGTGCCACGACGGAGCTAGTTTCGTCTTATGAGCAGTACTTC

j_gene: TRBJ2-5
d_gene: TRBD1
v_gene: TRBV18
abundance: .
CDR3aa: CASSSQTGGEETQYF
CDR3nt: TGTGCCAGCTCATCACAGACAGGGGGCGAGGAGACCCAGTACTTC

j_gene: TRBJ1-4
d_gene: .
v_gene: TRBV5-3
abundance: .
CDR3aa: CARSPRFQGGEKLFF
CDR3nt: TGTGCCAGAAGCCCGAGATTCCAGGGTGGTGAAAAACTGTTTTTT

j_gene: TRBJ2-5
d_gene: TRBD2
v_gene: TRBV7-8
abundance: .
CDR3aa: CASRRLGGAVGMTQYF
CDR3nt: TGTGCCAGCAGGCGACTCGGGGGGGCCGTAGGGATGACCCAGTACTTC

j_gene: TRBJ1-6
d_gene: .
v_gene: TRBV4-1
abundance: .
CDR3aa: CASSQGGTKHSPLHF
CDR3nt: TGCGCCAGCAGCCAGGGGGGGACCAAGCATTCACCCCTCCACTTT

j_gene: TRBJ2-2
d_gene: TRBD2
v_gene: TRBV25-1
abundance: .
CDR3aa: CASVLLAGHRSGELFF
CDR3nt: TGTGCCAGCGTACTCCTAGCGGGCCACCGATCCGGGGAGCTGTTTTTT

j_gene: TRBJ2-3
d_gene: TRBD1
v_gene: TRBV11-3
abundance: once
CDR3aa: CASSPWTMEGQGYTDTQYF
CDR3nt: TGTGCCAGCAGCCCCTGGACAATGGAAGGACAGGGGTACACAGATACGCAGTATTTT

j_gene: TRBJ1-6
d_gene: .
v_gene: TRBV11-3
abundance: .
CDR3aa: CASSKTRGYNSPLHF
CDR3nt: TGTGCCAGCTCAAAGACCAGGGGCTATAATTCACCCCTCCACTTT

j_gene: TRBJ1-1
d_gene: .
v_gene: TRBV7-9
abundance: .
CDR3aa: CASSLVLGLRTEAFF
CDR3nt: TGTGCCAGCAGCTTAGTGTTGGGGCTTCGGACTGAAGCTTTCTTT

j_gene: TRBJ2-5
d_gene: TRBD2
v_gene: TRBV14
abundance: .
CDR3aa: CASSHFRASGRYWETQYF
CDR3nt: TGTGCCAGCAGTCACTTCCGGGCTAGCGGGCGCTACTGGGAGACCCAGTACTTC

j_gene: TRBJ2-7
d_gene: .
v_gene: TRBV30
abundance: .
CDR3aa: CAWTGTYEQYF
CDR3nt: TGTGCCTGGACAGGGACCTACGAGCAGTACTTC

j_gene: TRBJ1-5
d_gene: .
v_gene: TRBV15
abundance: few
CDR3aa: CATSRDYSNQPQHF
CDR3nt: TGTGCCACCAGCAGAGATTATAGCAATCAGCCCCAGCATTTT

j_gene: TRBJ1-2
d_gene: TRBD1
v_gene: TRBV29-1
abundance: .
CDR3aa: CSVESLRRGVGYTF
CDR3nt: TGCAGCGTTGAAAGCTTGCGCAGGGGGGTCGGCTACACCTTC

j_gene: TRBJ1-1
d_gene: TRBD1
v_gene: TRBV25-1
abundance: .
CDR3aa: CASRGQVNTEAFF
CDR3nt: TGTGCCAGCAGGGGACAGGTGAACACTGAAGCTTTCTTT

j_gene: TRBJ2-5
d_gene: .
v_gene: TRBV11-3
abundance: once
CDR3aa: CASSLGRVARNQETQYF
CDR3nt: TGTGCCAGCAGCTTAGGGAGGGTAGCGAGAAACCAAGAGACCCAGTACTTC

j_gene: TRBJ1-3
d_gene: .
v_gene: TRBV14
abundance: .
CDR3aa: CASSQPTGNTIYF
CDR3nt: TGTGCCAGCAGCCAACCGACAGGAAACACCATATATTTT

j_gene: TRBJ1-4
d_gene: TRBD1
v_gene: TRBV2
abundance: .
CDR3aa: CASTGTGSTEKLFF
CDR3nt: TGTGCCAGCACCGGGACAGGGTCGACCGAAAAACTGTTTTTT

j_gene: TRBJ2-1
d_gene: TRBD2
v_gene: TRBV7-3
abundance: .
CDR3aa: CASSPLGLAGGGSYNEQFF
CDR3nt: TGTGCCAGCAGCCCATTGGGACTAGCGGGAGGAGGGTCCTACAATGAGCAGTTCTTC

j_gene: TRBJ2-1
d_gene: TRBD1
v_gene: TRBV7-3
abundance: .
CDR3aa: CASSITKDRVCNEQFF
CDR3nt: TGTGCCAGCAGTATTACCAAGGACAGGGTATGCAATGAGCAGTTCTTC